The 11 T cell receptor beta chains presented below share a single source sample, sequenced in a study of control samples from healthy donors and cancer patients. Repertoires were generated with immunoSEQ multiplex PCR, while TCRdb's copy carries only in-frame clones and drops some. This table has more than 85,000 clones, more than 75% appearing once. Input material: PBMCs. These receptors came from a woman in her fifties or sixties with lung cancer.

The chain employs TRBV5-6 and TRBJ2-7; no definite D call. The CDR3 runs to 12 residues. Germline V gene data show CDR1 as SGHDT and CDR2 as YYEEEE. The V end was cut by 2 bases, the J end by 5 bases, with 8 bases between. CDR3 sequence reads: CASSFSGNEQYF. The CDR3 bases are TGTGCCAGCAGCTTCTCTGGGAACGAGCAGTACTTC.

This chain joins TRBV13 and TRBJ2-5, with a tentative D call TRBD1 (6 bases). Germline loops: CDR1 PRHDT, CDR2 FYEKMQ (reference sequence). V was shortened by 5 bases and J by 0 bases, with 13 bases between the two germline ends. The CDR3 totals 15 residues. The CDR3 bases are TGTGCCAGCAGCCTCGGACAGAATTACCAAGAGACCCAGTACTTC. Translation: CASSLGQNYQETQYF. Variable domain in full (rest from reference TRBV13 and TRBJ2-5): AAGVIQSPRHLIKEKRETATLKCYPIPRHDTVYWYQQGPGQDPQFLISFYEKMQSDKGSIPDRFSAQQFSDYHSELNMSSLELGDSALYFCASSLGQNYQETQYFGPGTRLLVL.

The chain uses TRBV7-9 and TRBJ1-3, with TRBD1 matching over 8 bases. The CDR3 length is 15 residues. Trimming at V came to 4 bases and at J to 0 bases, leaving 2 bases not matched to a gene. Germline CDR1 reads SEHNR; CDR2 reads FQNEAQ (reference sequence). Here the CDR3 reads CASSWTGSSGNTIYF. CDR3 nucleotide sequence: TGTGCCAGCAGCTGGACAGGGAGCTCTGGAAACACCATATATTTT.

The chain has TRBV18 and TRBJ2-1; D may be TRBD1 (6 bases). The CDR3 spans 14 residues. Per the germline V gene, CDR1 is KGHSH and CDR2 is LQKENI. V was clipped by 6 bases and J by 5 bases, with 14 bases between them. This CDR3 is CASSLLGANNEQFF. CDR3 bases: TGTGCCAGCTCGCTTTTGGGGGCCAACAATGAGCAGTTCTTC. Drawing the rest from reference TRBV18 and TRBJ2-1, the complete variable domain is NAGVMQNPRHLVRRRGQEARLRCSPMKGHSHVYWYRQLPEEGLKFMVYLQKENIIDESGMPKERFSAEFPKEGPSILRIQQVVRGDSAAYFCASSLLGANNEQFFGPGTRLTVL.

This chain links TRBV2 with TRBJ2-3; 10 bases line up with TRBD2. Germline CDR1 SNHLY, CDR2 FYNNEI. The CDR3 covers 16 residues. V lost 4 bases to trimming and J lost 1 base; unmatched junction nucleotides: 5. CDR3 loop: CASSGSGGAGTDTQYF. As DNA, the CDR3 is TGTGCCAGCAGTGGAAGCGGGGGGGCCGGCACAGATACGCAGTATTTT.

The V gene is TRBV19, the J gene TRBJ2-3; D is possibly TRBD1 or TRBD2 (5 bases each). The CDR3 totals 14 residues. Trimming cost V 2 bases and J 5 bases, with 11 bases left between them. From germline, CDR1 is LNHDA and CDR2 SQIVND (reference sequence). The CDR3 here is CASSIWGGGDTQYF. In nucleotides, the CDR3 is TGTGCCAGTAGTATATGGGGTGGGGGAGATACGCAGTATTTT.

This clone appeared a single time. The chain employs TRBV7-9 and TRBJ1-1; maybe TRBD1 (5 bases). Per germline, CDR1 SEHNR and CDR2 FQNEAQ (reference sequence). The V end was cut by 8 bases, the J end by 7 bases, with 20 bases between. The CDR3 runs 14 residues. CDR3 in DNA: TGTGCCAGCGGGCCCCCGGTTTGGGGGGGTGAAGCTTTCTTT. Translated: CASGPPVWGGEAFF.

The J gene is TRBJ2-5, the V gene TRBV3-1 (or the pseudogene TRBV3-2); TRBD1 matches 11 bases. V shed 5 bases and J 3 bases; nucleotides not matched to a gene: 8. Germline values: CDR1 LGHDT, CDR2 YNNKEL (reference sequence). The CDR3 has 16 amino acids. The CDR3 is CASSAPGTGGEETQYF. As DNA, the CDR3 is TGTGCCAGCAGCGCCCCCGGGACAGGGGGTGAAGAGACCCAGTACTTC.

Regarding this clone: The same CDR3 can be traced to other DNA sequences in this sample. CDR3 DNA: TGTGCCAGCTCTCAGGACTCCTACGAGCAGTACTTC. Encoded protein: CASSQDSYEQYF. The chain uses TRBV18 and TRBJ2-7, with D hard to call. Germline-derived CDR1 and CDR2 are KGHSH and LQKENI. The CDR3 sequence is 12 residues long. V shed 6 bases and J shed 0 bases, with 6 bases lying between them.

The rearrangement joins TRBV27 to TRBJ1-1; D is undetermined. Germline-derived CDR1 and CDR2 are MNHEY and SMNVEV (reference sequence). The length of the CDR3 is 16 residues. Trimming pared 5 bases from V and 1 base from J, leaving 17 bases between. CDR3 coding DNA: TGTGCCAGCAGTGTTACAGTGAGCTCCCAGAACACTGAAGCTTTCTTT. This translates into CASSVTVSSQNTEAFF.

V and J are TRBV5-1 and TRBJ1-1, with a possible D match to TRBD1 (5 bases). The ends were cut back, 3 bases at V and 1 base at J, with 13 bases in the middle. The CDR3 covers 15 residues. Germline CDR1 SGHRS, CDR2 YFSETQ. CDR3 sequence reads: CASSWRMGRNTEAFF. For the CDR3, the DNA is TGCGCCAGCAGCTGGAGAATGGGACGGAACACTGAAGCTTTCTTT.